This T cell receptor beta chain was obtained from a study of beta chain features in type 1 diabetes. Study-level points and caveats: HLA influence on TCRB rearrangement stayed unresolved here.

About this clone: No antigen is known for it.

Reverse transcription of all isolated RNA meant that expressed TCRB transcripts were sequenced. Sequenced by immunoSEQ multiplex PCR; TCRdb stores in-frame clones only, minus some. This table holds some 200,000 clones, around 9.9% found once. Sequenced: central memory CD4+ T cells from blood. This receptor was obtained from a young man in good health.

The CDR3 region has the DNA TGCGCCAGCAGCCAAGCCCCGACTAGCGGGACTTACGAGCAGTACTTC. The encoded protein is CASSQAPTSGTYEQYF. The gene calls are TRBV4-3 and TRBJ2-7; 11 bases are shared with TRBD2. The junction had 6 bases not matched to a gene; V was cut back by 1 base and J by 4 bases. This CDR3 is 16 amino acids long. Germline CDR1 is LGHNA and CDR2 is YSLEER.